A selection of T cell receptor beta chains follows, all from one sample in a study of cytomegalovirus exposure and HLA in healthy donors. Clones were read by immunoSEQ multiplex PCR, and TCRdb kept only the in-frame ones, dropping some. The sample includes under 200,000 clones, 80% to 85% of them seen just once. Sequencing was done on a sample of PBMCs. The receptors stem from a girl aged 2-10 years in good health and CMV-seropositive. Each CDR3 is given with its conserved first and last residue. D genes are given only for firm matches. A row's size may be missing; if present it is once, few, many or a size class.

TRBV5-1	.	TRBJ2-1	TRBD1	CASSFLGTAAYEQFF	TGCGCCAGCAGCTTTCTCGGGACAGCGGCGTATGAGCAGTTCTTC
TRBV13	.	TRBJ2-3	.	CASSWYSWHYEGTDTQYF	TGTGCCAGCAGCTGGTACAGTTGGCATTATGAAGGCACAGATACGCAGTATTTT
TRBV5-6	.	TRBJ2-1	TRBD2	CASSLAGLAHNEQFF	TGTGCCAGCAGCTTAGCGGGACTAGCACACAATGAGCAGTTCTTC
TRBV29-1	.	TRBJ1-2	.	CSGGGADYGYTF	TGCAGCGGCGGGGGGGCAGACTATGGCTACACCTTC
TRBV30	.	TRBJ2-7	TRBD2	CAWKAGLAIHEQYF	TGTGCCTGGAAAGCGGGACTAGCGATCCACGAGCAGTACTTC
TRBV7-9	few	TRBJ1-4	.	CASSRTNEKLFF	TGTGCCAGCAGCCGAACTAATGAAAAACTGTTTTTT
TRBV19	once	TRBJ2-3	.	CASSSLDTQYF	TGTGCCAGTAGTAGTCTGGATACGCAGTATTTT
TRBV18	.	TRBJ1-4	TRBD1	CASSPFTGGLNEKLFF	TGTGCCAGCTCACCGTTTACAGGGGGTCTAAATGAAAAACTGTTTTTT
TRBV27	.	TRBJ2-7	TRBD2	CAQQFRILLAGGTVYEQYF	TGTGCTCAGCAGTTTAGGATTTTGCTAGCGGGAGGCACCGTCTACGAGCAGTACTTC
TRBV7-2	.	TRBJ1-1	TRBD1	CASSSWTGRASF	TGTGCCAGCAGCTCCTGGACAGGGAGGGCTTCCTTT
TRBV20-1	.	TRBJ2-5	.	CSARERETQYF	TGCAGTGCTAGGGAGCGAGAGACCCAGTACTTC
TRBV7-9	.	TRBJ2-5	.	CASSPAGGRKETQYF	TGTGCCAGCAGCCCAGCAGGTGGCAGAAAAGAGACCCAGTACTTC
TRBV29-1	.	TRBJ2-1	.	CSVEVTGRFF	TGCAGCGTTGAAGTGACAGGCCGGTTCTTC
TRBV5-4	.	TRBJ2-7	TRBD1	CASYNLFDGTASYEQYF	TGTGCCAGCTACAACCTCTTCGATGGGACAGCCTCATACGAGCAGTACTTC
TRBV2	.	TRBJ1-4	TRBD1	CATMRGTGGREKLFF	TGTGCCACCATGAGAGGGACAGGGGGTCGTGAAAAACTGTTTTTT
TRBV5-4	.	TRBJ2-5	.	CASSLKPLKETQYF	TGTGCCAGCAGCTTGAAGCCCCTTAAAGAGACCCAGTACTTC
TRBV7-2	.	TRBJ1-1	TRBD1	CASSLGTGTMNTEAFF	TGTGCCAGCAGCCTGGGGACAGGGACCATGAACACTGAAGCTTTCTTT
TRBV7-9	.	TRBJ1-2	.	CASTNYPRGGYGYTF	TGTGCCAGCACCAATTACCCCCGGGGGGGTTATGGCTACACCTTC
TRBV2	.	TRBJ2-6	TRBD2	CASSTSGRGANVLTF	TGTGCCAGCAGTACTAGCGGGAGAGGGGCCAACGTCCTGACTTTC
TRBV4-1	.	TRBJ2-1	TRBD2	CASSQDVASGFSYNEQFF	TGCGCCAGCAGCCAAGATGTGGCTAGCGGCTTTTCCTACAATGAGCAGTTCTTC
TRBV7-9	.	TRBJ2-1	.	CASSLSNGGGKFF	TGTGCCAGCAGCTTAAGTAACGGGGGAGGAAAATTCTTC
TRBV27	.	TRBJ2-5	.	CASSLTTTSQETQYF	TGTGCCAGCAGTCTGACTACAACCTCCCAAGAGACCCAGTACTTC
TRBV5-1	.	TRBJ2-7	.	CASSLTGVASYEQYF	TGCGCCAGCAGCTTAACGGGAGTCGCCTCCTACGAGCAGTACTTC
TRBV4-2	.	TRBJ2-7	.	CASSEVGDSSYEQYF	TGTGCCAGCAGTGAAGTGGGTGACAGCTCCTACGAGCAGTACTTC
TRBV5-4	.	TRBJ2-3	TRBD2	CASSLLSGRLDTQYF	TGTGCCAGCAGCTTGCTAAGCGGGAGGCTAGATACGCAGTATTTT
TRBV19	.	TRBJ2-7	TRBD1	CASTRQGASSYEQYF	TGTGCCAGTACCCGACAGGGGGCAAGTTCCTACGAGCAGTACTTC
TRBV15	.	TRBJ2-7	TRBD2	CATSAREGHEQYF	TGTGCCACCAGCGCACGGGAGGGCCACGAGCAGTACTTC
TRBV20-1	.	TRBJ2-3	.	CSAYDSATQYF	TGCAGTGCATATGACAGTGCTACGCAGTATTTT
TRBV14	few	TRBJ2-1	TRBD2	CASSQVPGLAGGPWISSYNEQFF	TGTGCCAGCAGCCAAGTTCCGGGACTAGCGGGAGGGCCCTGGATTAGCTCCTACAATGAGCAGTTCTTC
TRBV5-6	.	TRBJ1-1	.	CASSGKGWTGSGEAFF	TGTGCCAGCAGCGGAAAAGGGTGGACGGGGAGCGGTGAAGCTTTCTTT
TRBV7-8	.	TRBJ1-1	TRBD1	CASSPNEGASEAFF	TGTGCCAGCAGCCCCAACGAGGGGGCCTCTGAAGCTTTCTTT
TRBV11-3	.	TRBJ2-1	TRBD2	CASSPPVSGAYNEQFF	TGTGCCAGCAGCCCCCCCGTGAGCGGGGCCTACAATGAGCAGTTCTTC
TRBV6-1	.	TRBJ2-2	.	CASTQTRTGELFF	TGTGCCAGCACCCAGACTCGCACCGGGGAGCTGTTTTTT
TRBV30	.	TRBJ2-5	.	CAWNGVSREETQYF	TGTGCCTGGAACGGGGTCTCACGCGAAGAGACCCAGTACTTC
TRBV5-4	.	TRBJ1-2	TRBD1	CASSSSRGVYGYTF	TGTGCCAGCAGCTCGAGCAGGGGGGTCTATGGCTACACCTTC
TRBV18	.	TRBJ2-1	TRBD2	CASSLTSGYNEQFF	TGTGCCAGCTCACTGACTAGCGGCTACAATGAGCAGTTCTTC
TRBV18	.	TRBJ2-7	TRBD2	CASSPRSSTSGREEQYF	TGTGCCAGCTCACCACGGTCTTCGACTAGCGGGAGAGAAGAGCAGTACTTC
TRBV6-6	.	TRBJ2-7	TRBD2	CATKSGRAYEQYF	TGTGCCACCAAGAGCGGGAGGGCCTACGAGCAGTACTTC
TRBV29-1	.	TRBJ1-2	.	CSVGSRDYGYTF	TGCAGCGTTGGGTCCCGGGACTATGGCTACACCTTC
TRBV7-3	.	TRBJ2-1	.	CASSLMAASSYNEQFF	TGTGCCAGCAGCTTAATGGCGGCTAGCTCCTACAATGAGCAGTTCTTC
TRBV9	.	TRBJ1-2	TRBD1	CASSGPRTGSELGYTF	TGTGCCAGCAGCGGGCCCCGGACAGGGTCTGAGTTGGGCTACACCTTC
TRBV6-5	.	TRBJ2-5	.	CASSQTAGRGETQYF	TGTGCCAGCAGTCAAACCGCCGGACGGGGAGAGACCCAGTACTTC
TRBV30	.	TRBJ1-2	.	CAWSAPGRVGYGYTF	TGTGCCTGGAGTGCGCCCGGGAGAGTTGGCTATGGCTACACCTTC
TRBV13	few	TRBJ2-1	TRBD2	CASSHGLAAYNEQFF	TGTGCCAGCAGTCACGGACTAGCGGCCTACAATGAGCAGTTCTTC
TRBV6-1	.	TRBJ2-5	.	CASSEGLAETQYF	TGTGCCAGCAGTGAAGGCCTAGCTGAGACCCAGTACTTC
TRBV15	.	TRBJ2-7	TRBD1	CATSRDIRDSSYEQYF	TGTGCCACCAGCAGAGATATCCGGGACAGCTCCTACGAGCAGTACTTC
TRBV28	.	TRBJ2-7	TRBD1	CATFGTGSYEQYF	TGTGCCACCTTCGGGACAGGGTCATACGAGCAGTACTTC
TRBV27	.	TRBJ2-7	.	CATRRGGHSPYEQYF	TGTGCCACGCGCCGTGGGGGACACTCTCCCTACGAGCAGTACTTC
TRBV7-9	.	TRBJ2-4	.	CASSFSSGHGYQYF	TGTGCCAGCAGCTTTTCCTCGGGTCACGGCTATCAGTACTTC
TRBV6-5	few	TRBJ2-6	.	CASRRGGANVLTF	TGTGCCAGCCGCCGGGGTGGGGCCAACGTCCTGACTTTC
TRBV4-2	once	TRBJ2-3	TRBD1	CASSQEHRGDTQYF	TGTGCCAGCAGCCAAGAGCACAGGGGGGATACGCAGTATTTT
TRBV2	.	TRBJ2-1	.	CASSELGSSYNEQFF	TGTGCCAGCAGTGAACTCGGGAGTTCCTACAATGAGCAGTTCTTC
TRBV30	.	TRBJ2-3	TRBD2	CAWSVTLAGGGTDTQYF	TGTGCCTGGAGTGTAACTCTAGCGGGAGGTGGGACAGATACGCAGTATTTT
TRBV28	.	TRBJ1-6	.	CASSSRQYNSPLHF	TGTGCCAGCAGTTCCCGACAGTATAATTCACCCCTCCACTTT
TRBV5-1	.	TRBJ2-2	.	CASSLVLGSPGELFF	TGCGCCAGCAGCTTGGTCCTGGGCAGCCCCGGGGAGCTGTTTTTT
TRBV7-9	.	TRBJ2-1	TRBD1	CASTLGTVSPVYNEQFF	TGTGCCAGCACCCTAGGGACAGTCTCCCCCGTGTACAATGAGCAGTTCTTC
TRBV2	.	TRBJ2-3	TRBD1	CASSEGWIDRDRRIDTQYF	TGTGCCAGCAGTGAGGGATGGATTGACCGGGACAGGAGGATTGATACGCAGTATTTT
TRBV10-2	.	TRBJ2-3	TRBD2	CASGGTHSTDTQYF	TGCGCCTCGGGGGGGACTCACAGCACAGATACGCAGTATTTT
TRBV4-1	.	TRBJ2-4	TRBD2	CASSQRGRLEGAKNIQYF	TGCGCCAGCAGCCAACGCGGGAGGCTTGAGGGGGCCAAAAACATTCAGTACTTC